These 9 T cell receptor beta chains originate from one sample sequenced in a study of Graves' ophthalmopathy and Graves' hyperthyroidism. Amplification from RNA transcripts yielded the TCR beta CDR3 regions. First-round RT-PCR used HTBI primers; second-round multiplex PCR followed. TCRdb ran MiXCR on the multiplex PCR reads and lists one entry per CDR3 protein. Among 340,000 or so distinct CDR3 sequences listed, 15% to 20% were seen once. Sequenced sample: peripheral blood. The origin of the receptors is an adult man with Graves' ophthalmopathy.

There are many counts of this clonotype. The rearrangement links TRBV20-1 to TRBJ2-5; D remains unclear. V lost 1 base to trimming and J lost 0 bases, with 9 bases between them. Per germline, CDR1 DFQATT and CDR2 SNEGSKA (reference sequence). This CDR3 is built from 14 residues. CDR3 residues: CSARATTNQETQYF. Here the CDR3 DNA reads TGCAGTGCTAGAGCTACTACGAACCAAGAGACCCAGTACTTC.

This clonotype was seen at least ten times. The genes are TRBV13 and TRBJ2-2; 9 bases fit TRBD1. The CDR3 runs to 17 residues. J was trimmed by 7 bases and V by 0 bases; bases with no gene match: 9. The V gene's germline CDR1 is PRHDT and CDR2 FYEKMQ (reference sequence). CDR3 region: CASSLGPLGQGIGELFF. CDR3 nucleotides: TGTGCCAGCAGCTTAGGGCCCCTCGGACAGGGGATCGGGGAGCTGTTTTTT.

This rearrangement joins TRBV29-1 to TRBJ2-5; D ambiguous. The CDR3 runs 13 residues. Per the germline V gene, CDR1 is SQVTM and CDR2 is ANQGSEA. With 3 bases removed from V and 3 bases from J, the gap between germline ends came to 11 bases. The CDR3 loop is CSVEKPVEETQYF. In nucleotides, the CDR3 is TGCAGCGTTGAGAAGCCAGTAGAAGAGACCCAGTACTTC. Together with reference TRBV29-1 and TRBJ2-5, the CDR3 gives the full variable domain: SAVISQKPSRDICQRGTSLTIQCQVDSQVTMMFWYRQQPGQSLTLIATANQGSEATYESGFVIDKFPISRPNLTFSTLTVSNMSPEDSSIYLCSVEKPVEETQYFGPGTRLLVL.

This clonotype was observed at least ten times. The chain links TRBV28 to TRBJ1-1; maybe TRBD1 (6 bases). Germline V lookup: CDR1 MDHEN, CDR2 SYDVKM. The germline V and J ends were trimmed by 5 bases and 4 bases, with 20 bases remaining between them. The CDR3 totals 16 residues. CDR3 coding DNA: TGTGCCAGCAGTCCCCCGGTCGGGGGCGGGGGCACTGAAGCTTTCTTT. This encodes CASSPPVGGGGTEAFF.

This clonotype was recorded many times. The chain couples TRBV20-1 to TRBJ2-7; the match to TRBD2 covers 8 bases. Losses at the gene ends were 0 bases for V and 3 bases for J; bases not matched to a gene: 7. This CDR3 is built from 15 residues. Per the germline V gene, CDR1 is DFQATT and CDR2 is SNEGSKA (reference sequence). CDR3 nucleotide sequence: TGCAGTGCTAGAGATGTGGGACTAGGAGACTACGAGCAGTACTTC. Protein sequence: CSARDVGLGDYEQYF.

There are many counts of this clonotype. J is TRBJ1-1 and V is TRBV10-3; D unclear. Trimming left V 1 base short and J 1 base short, with 10 bases between. The CDR3 sequence is 15 residues long. Germline-derived CDR1 and CDR2 are ENHRY and SYGVKD. CDR3 sequence reads: CAISEWEGQNTEAFF. CDR3 DNA sequence: TGTGCCATCAGTGAGTGGGAAGGCCAGAACACTGAAGCTTTCTTT.

The gene calls are TRBV15 and TRBJ2-2; possibly TRBD2 for D (6 bases). Germline CDR1 LNHNV, CDR2 YYDKDF (reference sequence). V lost 0 bases and J 3 bases, leaving 14 bases between the germline ends. The CDR3 is 17 residues long. The CDR3 DNA reads as TGTGCCACCAGCAGAGATGGGTCTAGCGTAGACACCGGGGAGCTGTTTTTT. Its protein product is CATSRDGSSVDTGELFF. The complete variable domain, with remaining parts taken from reference TRBV15 and TRBJ2-2, reads DAMVIQNPRYQVTQFGKPVTLSCSQTLNHNVMYWYQQKSSQAPKLLFHYYDKDFNNEADTPDNFQSRRPNTSFCFLDIRSPGLGDTAMYLCATSRDGSSVDTGELFFGEGSRLTVL.

Ten or more counts support this clonotype. This rearrangement joins TRBV6-2 or TRBV6-3 to TRBJ2-7; D perhaps matches TRBD2 (7 bases). The length of the CDR3 is 15 residues. V lost 6 bases and J 0 bases, leaving 15 bases between the germline ends. Germline CDR1 reads MNHEY; CDR2 reads SVGEGT. CDR3 bases: TGTGCCAGCAGGGCCGCGGGGGCTTTCTCCTACGAGCAGTACTTC. It is translated as CASRAAGAFSYEQYF.

This clonotype was seen more than once but under ten times. The chain links TRBV27 to TRBJ1-5, with 7 bases identical to TRBD1. The trim removed 4 bases at V and 7 bases at J, leaving 7 bases unmatched. The V gene's germline CDR1 is MNHEY and CDR2 SMNVEV (reference sequence). The CDR3 runs 14 residues. The CDR3 nucleotides are TGTGCCAGCAGTTCTTGGGGCAGGGGGCAGCCCCAGCATTTT. Translation: CASSSWGRGQPQHF.